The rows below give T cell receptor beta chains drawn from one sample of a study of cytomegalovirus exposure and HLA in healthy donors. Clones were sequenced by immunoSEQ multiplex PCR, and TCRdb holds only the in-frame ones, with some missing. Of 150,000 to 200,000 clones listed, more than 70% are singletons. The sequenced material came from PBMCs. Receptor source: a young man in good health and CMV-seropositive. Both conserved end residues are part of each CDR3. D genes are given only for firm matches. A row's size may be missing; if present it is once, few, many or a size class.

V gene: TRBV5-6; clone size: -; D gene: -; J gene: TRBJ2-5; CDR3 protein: CASSLLGQVPDETQYF; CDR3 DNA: TGTGCCAGCAGCTTGTTGGGACAAGTCCCGGACGAGACCCAGTACTTC
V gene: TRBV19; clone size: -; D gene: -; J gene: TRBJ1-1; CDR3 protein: CASSIDTGDSRAFF; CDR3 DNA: TGTGCCAGTAGTATAGATACCGGAGACAGTAGGGCTTTCTTT
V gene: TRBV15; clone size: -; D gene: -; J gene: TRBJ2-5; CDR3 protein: CATSRDVRSQETQYF; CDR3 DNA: TGTGCCACCAGCAGAGACGTCAGATCGCAAGAGACCCAGTACTTC
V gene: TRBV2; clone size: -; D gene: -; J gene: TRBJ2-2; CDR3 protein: CASSDLRAANTGELFF; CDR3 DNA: TGTGCCAGCAGTGACCTGAGGGCGGCGAACACCGGGGAGCTGTTTTTT
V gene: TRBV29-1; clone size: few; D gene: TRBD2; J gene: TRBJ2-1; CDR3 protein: CSGWYRGGYNEQFF; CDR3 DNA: TGCAGCGGGTGGTATCGGGGGGGCTACAATGAGCAGTTCTTC
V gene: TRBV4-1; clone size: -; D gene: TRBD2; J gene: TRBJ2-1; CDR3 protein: CASSQRIALAGVGNEQFF; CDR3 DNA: TGCGCCAGCAGCCAACGGATAGCGTTGGCGGGAGTAGGGAATGAGCAGTTCTTC
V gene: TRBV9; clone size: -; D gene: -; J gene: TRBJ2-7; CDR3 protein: CASSATGISSYEQYF; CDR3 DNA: TGTGCCAGCAGCGCTACCGGGATTAGCTCCTACGAGCAGTACTTC
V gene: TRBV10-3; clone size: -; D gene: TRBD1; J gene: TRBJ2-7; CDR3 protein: CAISLGQKTREQYF; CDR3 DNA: TGTGCCATCAGTTTGGGACAGAAGACTCGGGAGCAGTACTTC
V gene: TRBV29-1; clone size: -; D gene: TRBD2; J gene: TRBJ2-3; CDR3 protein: CSVRAGGLGTDTQYF; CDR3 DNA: TGCAGCGTTCGGGCAGGAGGACTAGGGACAGATACGCAGTATTTT
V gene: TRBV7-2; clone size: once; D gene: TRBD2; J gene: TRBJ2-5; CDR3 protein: CASSPQRGEQETQYF; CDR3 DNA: TGTGCCAGCAGCCCACAGCGGGGGGAACAAGAGACCCAGTACTTC
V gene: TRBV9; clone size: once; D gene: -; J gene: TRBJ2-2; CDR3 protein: CASSVAEQWNTGELFF; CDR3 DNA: TGTGCCAGCAGCGTAGCAGAACAGTGGAACACCGGGGAGCTGTTTTTT
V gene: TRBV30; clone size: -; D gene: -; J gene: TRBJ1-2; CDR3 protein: CAWSFPARGYTF; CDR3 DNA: TGTGCCTGGAGTTTCCCGGCGCGGGGCTACACCTTC
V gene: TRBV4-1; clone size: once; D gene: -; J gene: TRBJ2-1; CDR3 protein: CASSPSGSGPYNEQFF; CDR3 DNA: TGCGCCAGCAGCCCATCTGGAAGCGGGCCCTACAATGAGCAGTTCTTC
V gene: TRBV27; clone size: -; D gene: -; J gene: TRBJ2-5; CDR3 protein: CASSFTLVETQYF; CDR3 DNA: TGTGCCAGCAGTTTCACTCTAGTTGAGACCCAGTACTTC
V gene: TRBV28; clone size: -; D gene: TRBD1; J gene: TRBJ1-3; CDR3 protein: CASSLGGQGGNTIYF; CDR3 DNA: TGTGCCAGCAGTTTGGGAGGACAGGGAGGAAACACCATATATTTT
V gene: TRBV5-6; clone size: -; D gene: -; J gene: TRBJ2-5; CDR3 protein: CASSLDVYETQYF; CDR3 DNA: TGTGCCAGCAGCTTGGATGTCTACGAGACCCAGTACTTC
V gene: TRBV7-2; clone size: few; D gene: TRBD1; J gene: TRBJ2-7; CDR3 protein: CASSSQTGSYEQYF; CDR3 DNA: TGTGCCAGCAGCTCCCAGACAGGGTCCTACGAGCAGTACTTC
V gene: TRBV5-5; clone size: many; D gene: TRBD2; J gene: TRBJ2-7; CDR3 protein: CASSRAGTSGAHSYEQYF; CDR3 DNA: TGTGCCAGCAGCAGAGCCGGGACTAGCGGTGCCCACTCCTACGAGCAGTACTTC
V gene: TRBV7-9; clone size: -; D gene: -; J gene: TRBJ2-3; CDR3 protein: CASSLTGVRDTQYF; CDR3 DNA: TGTGCCAGCAGCTTAACCGGGGTCAGGGATACGCAGTATTTT
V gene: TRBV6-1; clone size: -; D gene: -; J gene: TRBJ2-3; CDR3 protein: CASSGSSQGKDTQYF; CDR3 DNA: TGTGCCAGCAGTGGGTCGTCTCAGGGTAAAGATACGCAGTATTTT
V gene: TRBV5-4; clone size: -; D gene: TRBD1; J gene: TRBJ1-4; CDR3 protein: CASSLGGGSNEKLFF; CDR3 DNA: TGTGCCAGCAGCTTGGGAGGGGGCAGTAATGAAAAACTGTTTTTT
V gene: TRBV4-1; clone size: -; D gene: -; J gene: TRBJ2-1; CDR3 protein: CASSQEWGGRNEQFF; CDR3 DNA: TGCGCCAGCAGCCAAGAATGGGGGGGCCGGAATGAGCAGTTCTTC
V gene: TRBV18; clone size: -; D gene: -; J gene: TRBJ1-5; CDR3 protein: CASSPPGSGGNQPQHF; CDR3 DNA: TGTGCCAGCTCACCACCCGGGTCCGGGGGCAATCAGCCCCAGCATTTT
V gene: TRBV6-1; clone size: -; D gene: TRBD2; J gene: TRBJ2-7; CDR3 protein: CASSDVGVAGGLGEQYF; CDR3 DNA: TGTGCCAGCAGTGATGTTGGTGTAGCGGGAGGGCTGGGGGAGCAGTACTTC
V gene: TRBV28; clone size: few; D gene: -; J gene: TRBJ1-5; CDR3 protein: CASTPKGPVNQPQHF; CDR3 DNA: TGTGCCAGCACCCCAAAGGGGCCCGTCAATCAGCCCCAGCATTTT
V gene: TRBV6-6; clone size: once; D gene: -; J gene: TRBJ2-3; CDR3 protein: CASSWSGLDTQYF; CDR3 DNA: TGTGCCAGCAGTTGGTCGGGTCTGGATACGCAGTATTTT
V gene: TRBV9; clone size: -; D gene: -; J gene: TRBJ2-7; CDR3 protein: CASSPQTGSYEQYF; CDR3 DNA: TGTGCCAGCAGCCCCCAGACGGGCTCCTACGAGCAGTACTTC
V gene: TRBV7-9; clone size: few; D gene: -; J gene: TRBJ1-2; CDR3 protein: CASSFGSEYTF; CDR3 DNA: TGTGCCAGCAGCTTCGGGTCAGAGTACACCTTC
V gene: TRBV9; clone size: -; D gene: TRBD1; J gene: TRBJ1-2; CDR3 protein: CASSPRDSYGYTF; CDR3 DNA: TGTGCCAGCAGCCCTCGGGACAGCTATGGCTACACCTTC
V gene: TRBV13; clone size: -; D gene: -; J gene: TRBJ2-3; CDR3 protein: CASSSRRGTQYF; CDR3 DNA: TGTGCCAGCAGCTCTCGGCGGGGTACGCAGTATTTT
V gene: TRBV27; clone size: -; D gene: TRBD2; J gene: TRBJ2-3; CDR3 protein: CASSSLAGGMADTQYF; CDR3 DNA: TGTGCCAGCAGCTCACTAGCGGGAGGTATGGCAGATACGCAGTATTTT
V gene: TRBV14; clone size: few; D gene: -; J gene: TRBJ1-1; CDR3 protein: CASSQVGRTEAFF; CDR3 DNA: TGTGCCAGCAGCCAAGTCGGCAGGACTGAAGCTTTCTTT
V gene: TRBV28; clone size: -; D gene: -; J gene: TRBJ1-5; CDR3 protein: CASSLSSLSNQPQHF; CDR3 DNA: TGTGCCAGCAGTTTATCTAGTCTTAGCAATCAGCCCCAGCATTTT
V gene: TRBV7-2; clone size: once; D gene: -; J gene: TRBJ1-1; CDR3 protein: CASSSRGWGEAFF; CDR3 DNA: TGTGCCAGCAGCTCACGGGGGTGGGGTGAAGCTTTCTTT
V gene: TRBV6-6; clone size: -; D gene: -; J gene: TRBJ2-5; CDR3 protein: CASSYSTVSGTQYF; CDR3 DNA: TGTGCCAGCAGTTACTCTACGGTGTCCGGGACCCAGTACTTC
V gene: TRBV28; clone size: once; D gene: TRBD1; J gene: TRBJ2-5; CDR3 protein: CASSIQGQETQYF; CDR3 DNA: TGTGCCAGCAGTATACAGGGGCAAGAGACCCAGTACTTC
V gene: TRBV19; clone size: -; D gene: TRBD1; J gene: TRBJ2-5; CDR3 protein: CASSARGYQETQYF; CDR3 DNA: TGTGCCAGTAGTGCCAGGGGGTACCAAGAGACCCAGTACTTC
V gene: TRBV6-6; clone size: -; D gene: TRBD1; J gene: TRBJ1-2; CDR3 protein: CASSRDSDYGYTF; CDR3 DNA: TGTGCCAGCAGTCGGGACAGCGACTATGGCTACACCTTC
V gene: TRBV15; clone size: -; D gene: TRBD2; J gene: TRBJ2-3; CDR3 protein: CATSRASGGPTDTQYF; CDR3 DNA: TGTGCCACCAGCAGAGCTAGCGGGGGCCCCACAGATACGCAGTATTTT
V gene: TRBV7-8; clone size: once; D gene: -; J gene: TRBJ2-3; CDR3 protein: CASSLGGRGGTDTQYF; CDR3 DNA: TGTGCCAGCAGCCTAGGGGGGAGGGGAGGCACAGATACGCAGTATTTT
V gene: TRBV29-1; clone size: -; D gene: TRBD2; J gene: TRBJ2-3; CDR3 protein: CSVERGTPPDTQYF; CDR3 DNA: TGCAGCGTTGAGCGGGGGACCCCCCCAGATACGCAGTATTTT